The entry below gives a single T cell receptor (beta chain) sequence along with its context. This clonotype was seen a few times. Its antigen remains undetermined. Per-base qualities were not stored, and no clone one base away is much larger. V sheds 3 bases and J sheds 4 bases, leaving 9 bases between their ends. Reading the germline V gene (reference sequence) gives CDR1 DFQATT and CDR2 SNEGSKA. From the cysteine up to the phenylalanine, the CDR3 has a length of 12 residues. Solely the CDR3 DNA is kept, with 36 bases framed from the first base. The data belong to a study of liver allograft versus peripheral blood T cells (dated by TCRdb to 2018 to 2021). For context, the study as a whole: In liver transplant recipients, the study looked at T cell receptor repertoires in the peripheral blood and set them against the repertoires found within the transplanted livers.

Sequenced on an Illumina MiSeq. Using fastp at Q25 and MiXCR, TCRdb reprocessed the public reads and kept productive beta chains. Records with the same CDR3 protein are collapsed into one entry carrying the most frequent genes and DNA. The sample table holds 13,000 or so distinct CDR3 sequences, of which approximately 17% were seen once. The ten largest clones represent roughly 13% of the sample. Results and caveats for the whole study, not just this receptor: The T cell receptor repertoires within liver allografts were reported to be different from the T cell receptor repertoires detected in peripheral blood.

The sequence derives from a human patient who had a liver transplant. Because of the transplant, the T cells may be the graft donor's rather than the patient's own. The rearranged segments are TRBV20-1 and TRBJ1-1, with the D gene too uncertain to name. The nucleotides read TGCAGTGCTAGTCCAGGACTCACTGAAGCTTTCTTT. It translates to CSASPGLTEAFF.